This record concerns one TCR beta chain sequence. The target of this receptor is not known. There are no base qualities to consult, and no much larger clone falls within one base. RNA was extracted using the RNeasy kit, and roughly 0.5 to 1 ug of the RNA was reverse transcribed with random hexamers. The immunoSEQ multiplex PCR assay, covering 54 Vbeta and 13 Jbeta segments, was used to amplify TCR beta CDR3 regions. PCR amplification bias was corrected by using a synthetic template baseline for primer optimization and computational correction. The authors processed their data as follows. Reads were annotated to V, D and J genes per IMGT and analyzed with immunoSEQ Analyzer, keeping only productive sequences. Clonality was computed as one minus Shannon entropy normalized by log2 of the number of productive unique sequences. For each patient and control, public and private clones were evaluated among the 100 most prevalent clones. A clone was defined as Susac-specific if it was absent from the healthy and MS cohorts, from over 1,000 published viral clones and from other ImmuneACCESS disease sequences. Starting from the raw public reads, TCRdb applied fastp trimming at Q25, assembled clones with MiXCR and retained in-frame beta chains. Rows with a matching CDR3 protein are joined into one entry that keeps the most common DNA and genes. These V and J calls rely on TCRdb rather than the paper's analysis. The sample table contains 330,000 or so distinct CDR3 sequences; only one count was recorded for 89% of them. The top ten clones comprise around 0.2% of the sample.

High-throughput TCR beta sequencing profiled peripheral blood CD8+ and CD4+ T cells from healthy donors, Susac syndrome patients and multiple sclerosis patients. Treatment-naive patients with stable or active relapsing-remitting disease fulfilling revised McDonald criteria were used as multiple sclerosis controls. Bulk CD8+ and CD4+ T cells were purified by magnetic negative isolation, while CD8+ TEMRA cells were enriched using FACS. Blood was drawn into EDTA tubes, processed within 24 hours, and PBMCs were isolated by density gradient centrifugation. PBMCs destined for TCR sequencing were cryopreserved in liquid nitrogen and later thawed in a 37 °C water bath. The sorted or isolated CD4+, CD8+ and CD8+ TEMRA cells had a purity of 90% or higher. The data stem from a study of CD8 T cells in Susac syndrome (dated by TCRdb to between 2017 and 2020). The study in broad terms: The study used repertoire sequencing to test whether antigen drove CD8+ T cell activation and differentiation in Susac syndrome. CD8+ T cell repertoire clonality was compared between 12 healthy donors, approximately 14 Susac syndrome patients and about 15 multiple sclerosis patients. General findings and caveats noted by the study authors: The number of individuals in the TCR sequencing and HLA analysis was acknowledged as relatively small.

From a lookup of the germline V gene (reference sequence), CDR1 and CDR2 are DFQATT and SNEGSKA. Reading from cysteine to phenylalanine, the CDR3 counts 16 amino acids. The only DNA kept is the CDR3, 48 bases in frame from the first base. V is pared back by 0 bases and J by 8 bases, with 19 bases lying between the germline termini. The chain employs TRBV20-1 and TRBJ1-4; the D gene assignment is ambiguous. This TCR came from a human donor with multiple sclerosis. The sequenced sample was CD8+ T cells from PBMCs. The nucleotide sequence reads TGCAGTGCTAGAGACCAGCATCCTTCAGAGGGAGAAAAACTGTTTTTT. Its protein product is CSARDQHPSEGEKLFF.